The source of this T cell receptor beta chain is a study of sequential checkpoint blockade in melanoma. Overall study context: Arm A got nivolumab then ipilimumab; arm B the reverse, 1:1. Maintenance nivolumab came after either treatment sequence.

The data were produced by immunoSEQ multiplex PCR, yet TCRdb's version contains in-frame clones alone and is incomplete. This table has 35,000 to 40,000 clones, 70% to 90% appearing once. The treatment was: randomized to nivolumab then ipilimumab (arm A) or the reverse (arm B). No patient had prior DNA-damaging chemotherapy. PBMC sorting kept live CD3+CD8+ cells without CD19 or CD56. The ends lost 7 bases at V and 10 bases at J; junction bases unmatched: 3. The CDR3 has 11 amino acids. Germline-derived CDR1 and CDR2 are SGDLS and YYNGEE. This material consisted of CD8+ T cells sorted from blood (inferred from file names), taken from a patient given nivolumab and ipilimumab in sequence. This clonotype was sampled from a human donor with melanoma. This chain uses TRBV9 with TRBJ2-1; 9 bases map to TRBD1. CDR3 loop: CASRQGGEQFF. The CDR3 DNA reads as TGTGCCAGCCGACAGGGGGGAGAGCAGTTCTTC.